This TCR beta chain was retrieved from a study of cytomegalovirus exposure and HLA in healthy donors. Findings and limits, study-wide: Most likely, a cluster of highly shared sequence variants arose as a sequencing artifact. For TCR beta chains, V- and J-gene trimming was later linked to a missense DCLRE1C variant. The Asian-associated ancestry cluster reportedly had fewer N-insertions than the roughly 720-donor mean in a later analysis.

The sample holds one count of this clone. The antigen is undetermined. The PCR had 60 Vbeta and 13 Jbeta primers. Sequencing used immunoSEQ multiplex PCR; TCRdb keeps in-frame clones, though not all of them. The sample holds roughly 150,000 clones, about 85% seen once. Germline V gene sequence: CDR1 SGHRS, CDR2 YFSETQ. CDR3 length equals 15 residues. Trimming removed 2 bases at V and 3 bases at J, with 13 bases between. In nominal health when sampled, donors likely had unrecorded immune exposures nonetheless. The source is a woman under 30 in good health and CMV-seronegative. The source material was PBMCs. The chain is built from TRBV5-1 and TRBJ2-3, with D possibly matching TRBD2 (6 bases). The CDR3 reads CASSFSGGTTDTQYF. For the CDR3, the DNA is TGCGCCAGCAGCTTTTCTGGCGGGACGACAGATACGCAGTATTTT.